This is a list of T cell receptor beta chains from one sample in a study of cytomegalovirus exposure and HLA in healthy donors. Method: immunoSEQ multiplex PCR; TCRdb's copy keeps in-frame clones and lacks some. The repertoire holds approximately 130,000 clones, with roughly 70% as singletons. Sample: PBMCs. Receptor source: a man in his thirties or forties in good health and CMV-seronegative. Both conserved end residues are part of each CDR3. The D gene is left open where the match is weak. Expanded clones get a size class; other rows say once, few or many, or leave the size out.

>TRBV7-2|-|-|TRBJ1-1
CASSLQGSGTEAFF
TGTGCCAGCAGCTTGCAGGGTTCGGGCACTGAAGCTTTCTTT
>TRBV28|-|-|TRBJ1-5
CASSPQVQPQHF
TGTGCCAGCAGTCCCCAGGTTCAGCCCCAGCATTTT
>TRBV27|-|-|TRBJ2-1
CASSLSAGNNEQFF
TGTGCCAGCAGTTTATCGGCGGGGAACAATGAGCAGTTCTTC
>TRBV4-2|-|once|TRBJ2-7
CASSQLPGGPSYEQYF
TGTGCCAGCAGCCAACTTCCCGGCGGGCCCTCCTACGAGCAGTACTTC
>TRBV15|-|-|TRBJ2-7
CATSAELRRTSEQYF
TGTGCCACCAGCGCCGAGTTGCGCCGTACGAGCGAGCAGTACTTC
>TRBV7-2|TRBD2|few|TRBJ2-7
CASRQFGTSGTEQYF
TGTGCCAGCAGACAATTCGGGACTAGCGGGACCGAGCAGTACTTC
>TRBV7-2|TRBD1|-|TRBJ1-5
CASSLKGGTGGTNNQPQHF
TGTGCCAGCAGCTTAAAAGGTGGGACAGGGGGTACTAATAATCAGCCCCAGCATTTT
>TRBV4-1|TRBD1|-|TRBJ1-2
CASSLGGDRAHYGYTF
TGCGCCAGCAGCCTAGGTGGAGACAGGGCTCACTATGGCTACACCTTC
>TRBV4-1|-|-|TRBJ2-3
CASSRSGGRGGQEGDTQYF
TGCGCCAGCAGCCGCTCAGGGGGACGGGGGGGCCAGGAGGGAGATACGCAGTATTTT
>TRBV4-3|TRBD1|-|TRBJ2-1
CASSQGGQGLFF
TGCGCCAGCAGCCAGGGTGGACAGGGATTGTTCTTC
>TRBV6-4|-|few|TRBJ2-3
CASSPGLSTDTQYF
TGTGCCAGCAGCCCGGGACTCTCCACAGATACGCAGTATTTT
>TRBV9|TRBD1|-|TRBJ1-6
CASSPRDSQGVNSPLHF
TGTGCCAGCAGCCCGAGGGACTCCCAGGGGGTTAATTCACCCCTCCACTTT
>TRBV7-9|TRBD1|-|TRBJ1-1
CASSRGTGRNTEAFF
TGTGCCAGCAGCCGGGGGACAGGGAGGAACACTGAAGCTTTCTTT
>TRBV7-9|TRBD1|-|TRBJ1-4
CASSMGTGEKLFF
TGTGCCAGCAGCATGGGGACAGGGGAAAAACTGTTTTTT
>TRBV29-1|TRBD1|-|TRBJ2-7
CSVEDEDRSYEQYF
TGCAGCGTTGAAGATGAGGACAGGTCCTACGAGCAGTACTTC
>TRBV29-1|TRBD1|once|TRBJ2-5
CSANRGQETQYF
TGCAGCGCCAACAGGGGCCAAGAGACCCAGTACTTC
>TRBV6-5|-|-|TRBJ2-5
CASSYSPQYQETQYF
TGTGCCAGCAGTTACTCGCCACAGTACCAAGAGACCCAGTACTTC
>TRBV5-4|-|-|TRBJ2-1
CASSLVGEVEQFF
TGTGCCAGCAGCTTGGTCGGGGAGGTTGAGCAGTTCTTC
>TRBV19|-|-|TRBJ2-7
CASSPFDTYEQYF
TGTGCCAGTAGTCCCTTCGACACCTACGAGCAGTACTTC
>TRBV4-3|-|-|TRBJ1-5
CASSQRHVGNQPQHF
TGCGCCAGCAGCCAGAGACATGTCGGCAATCAGCCCCAGCATTTT
>TRBV5-4|-|-|TRBJ2-7
CASSLDRGYEQYF
TGTGCCAGCAGCTTGGATAGGGGCTACGAGCAGTACTTC
>TRBV5-1|TRBD2|-|TRBJ2-7
CASSWGGSTYEQYF
TGCGCCAGCAGCTGGGGGGGATCGACCTACGAGCAGTACTTC
>TRBV6-4|-|-|TRBJ2-7
CASSDLNHWSDYEQYF
TGTGCCAGCAGTGACCTTAACCATTGGTCAGACTACGAGCAGTACTTC
>TRBV4-1|-|-|TRBJ2-7
CASSQDRPGTYEQYF
TGCGCCAGCAGCCAGGATCGGCCGGGAACCTACGAGCAGTACTTC
>TRBV7-2|TRBD2|-|TRBJ2-3
CASSRRLAGASDTQYF
TGTGCCAGCAGCAGGAGGCTAGCGGGAGCCTCAGATACGCAGTATTTT
>TRBV5-4|-|-|TRBJ2-7
CASSSDPLAEGYEQYF
TGTGCCAGCAGCAGCGACCCTCTGGCTGAAGGCTACGAGCAGTACTTC
>TRBV7-8|-|-|TRBJ2-1
CASKGISNEQFF
TGTGCCAGCAAGGGGATATCGAATGAGCAGTTCTTC
>TRBV19|TRBD1|few|TRBJ1-1
CASSLRQGLGENTEAFF
TGTGCCAGTAGTCTCCGACAGGGATTGGGGGAAAACACTGAAGCTTTCTTT
>TRBV6-1|TRBD1|once|TRBJ2-7
CASSRRDRGDVQYF
TGTGCCAGCAGCCGCCGGGACAGGGGCGACGTGCAGTACTTC
>TRBV10-1|-|few|TRBJ1-4
CASSELATNEKLFF
TGCGCCAGCAGTGAATTAGCAACTAATGAAAAACTGTTTTTT
>TRBV7-6|TRBD1|-|TRBJ1-5
CASSLTGGNQPQHF
TGTGCCAGCAGCTTGACAGGGGGCAATCAGCCCCAGCATTTT
>TRBV7-3|TRBD1|-|TRBJ1-6
CASSWTGTGGRHSYNSPLHF
TGTGCCAGCAGCTGGACCGGGACAGGGGGCAGACACTCCTATAATTCACCCCTCCACTTT
>TRBV7-2|-|-|TRBJ1-5
CASSLVENQPQHF
TGTGCCAGCAGCTTAGTAGAGAATCAGCCCCAGCATTTT
>TRBV15|TRBD2|-|TRBJ2-2
CATSPGGEGSGELFF
TGTGCCACCAGCCCAGGTGGGGAGGGCAGCGGGGAGCTGTTTTTT
>TRBV12-5|-|-|TRBJ2-5
CASGFSGLETQYF
TGTGCTAGTGGTTTTTCAGGGTTAGAGACCCAGTACTTC
>TRBV29-1|TRBD2|-|TRBJ2-7
CSVVEVGREGYEQYF
TGCAGCGTTGTGGAAGTTGGGCGGGAGGGTTACGAGCAGTACTTC
>TRBV7-9|-|-|TRBJ2-3
CASSIPGVGDTQYF
TGTGCCAGCAGCATCCCGGGGGTCGGAGATACGCAGTATTTT
>TRBV6-1|-|once|TRBJ2-7
CASSPWSAGNEQYF
TGTGCCAGCAGCCCGTGGAGTGCCGGAAACGAGCAGTACTTC
>TRBV7-6|-|-|TRBJ2-3
CASSSGAASTDTQYF
TGTGCCAGCAGTTCAGGGGCCGCGAGCACAGATACGCAGTATTTT
>TRBV7-8|TRBD2|-|TRBJ2-1
CASSYGTSGISEQFF
TGTGCCAGCAGCTACGGGACTAGCGGGATCTCTGAGCAGTTCTTC
>TRBV6-5|TRBD1|once|TRBJ1-3
CASRQGDTIYF
TGTGCCAGCAGACAGGGGGACACCATATATTTT
>TRBV28|TRBD2|-|TRBJ2-5
CASMWGGEETQYF
TGTGCCAGCATGTGGGGGGGGGAAGAGACCCAGTACTTC
>TRBV19|TRBD2|-|TRBJ2-3
CASSIRVSGTTDTQYF
TGTGCCAGTAGTATAAGGGTCAGCGGGACTACAGATACGCAGTATTTT
>TRBV7-3|TRBD1|few|TRBJ2-1
CASSLDRGDEQFF
TGTGCCAGCAGCTTAGACAGGGGGGATGAGCAGTTCTTC
>TRBV29-1|-|-|TRBJ2-7
CSVIRDRSSYEQYF
TGCAGCGTCATTCGCGACAGGTCTTCCTACGAGCAGTACTTC
>TRBV25-1|-|-|TRBJ1-3
CASRPPGVSGNTIYF
TGTGCCAGCAGACCTCCCGGGGTGTCTGGAAACACCATATATTTT